The rows below give T cell receptor beta chains drawn from one sample of a study of blood T cell repertoires in COVID-19. This table comes from immunoSEQ multiplex PCR, and its TCRdb copy is limited to in-frame clones, with some not included. The sample carries hundreds of thousands of clones, around 85% recorded once. The material sequenced was PBMCs or T cells enriched from blood (not recorded which). These TCRs come from a woman between 25 and 40 years old who had been exposed to COVID-19. Both conserved end residues are part of each CDR3. D genes are given only for firm matches. Only part of the rows carry a size: once, few, many, or a class if the clone is expanded.

. | . | TRBJ1-1 | TRBV2 | TGTGCCAGCAGTCTTCCGGGAGACAAGAACACTGAAGCTTTCTTT | CASSLPGDKNTEAFF
. | TRBD1 | TRBJ1-2 | TRBV30 | TGTGCCTGGAGGACAGGGGGCTATGGCTACACCTTC | CAWRTGGYGYTF
. | . | TRBJ2-5 | TRBV7-2 | TGTGCCAGCAGCTTAGTCCCGCGAGAGACCCAGTACTTC | CASSLVPRETQYF
. | . | TRBJ1-5 | TRBV28 | TGTGCCAGCAGTTTATCCTTTAATCAGCCCCAGCATTTT | CASSLSFNQPQHF
. | TRBD1 | TRBJ1-1 | TRBV5-1 | TGCGCCAGCAGCTTACAGGGGGAAATGAACACTGAAGCTTTCTTT | CASSLQGEMNTEAFF
once | . | TRBJ2-1 | TRBV18 | TGTGCCAGCTTCTACTCACGGGGTGACAATGAGCAGTTCTTC | CASFYSRGDNEQFF
. | . | TRBJ1-2 | TRBV20-1 | TGCAGTGCTAGTCTCCCGGCTAACTATGGCTACACCTTC | CSASLPANYGYTF
. | . | TRBJ2-7 | TRBV5-1 | TGCGCCAGCAGCTTGTCCCCAGGACAGTCATACGAGCAGTACTTC | CASSLSPGQSYEQYF
. | . | TRBJ2-5 | TRBV5-5 | TGTGCCAGCAGCGCACTCCGAGAGACCCAGTACTTC | CASSALRETQYF
. | . | TRBJ1-5 | TRBV7-2 | TGTGCCAGCAGCTTAGCGCGTCTCCGGGATCAGCCCCAGCATTTT | CASSLARLRDQPQHF
. | . | TRBJ2-1 | TRBV5-4 | TGTGCCATCACGGGACAAAATGAGCAGTTCTTC | CAITGQNEQFF
. | . | TRBJ1-1 | TRBV21-1 | TGTGCCAGCAGCAAAATAATGACAGTTGGCACTGAAGCTTTCTTT | CASSKIMTVGTEAFF
. | TRBD2 | TRBJ2-7 | TRBV9 | TGTGCCAGCAGCGTAGGGTCTAGCGGGAGTTACGAGCAGTACTTC | CASSVGSSGSYEQYF
. | . | TRBJ2-1 | TRBV3-1/TRBV3-2 | TGTGCCAGCACGGACTCCGGCTCCTACAATGAGCAGTTCTTC | CASTDSGSYNEQFF
. | . | TRBJ2-5 | TRBV2 | TGTGCCAGCAGTCCCCAGGGACAAGAGACCCAGTACTTC | CASSPQGQETQYF
. | . | TRBJ1-2 | TRBV11-2 | TGTGCCAGCAGCTTAGATCAGTCGGGAGGCTACACCTTC | CASSLDQSGGYTF
. | TRBD2 | TRBJ2-3 | TRBV9 | TGTGCCACGATCGGTGGGGGCAGAGCGGGGGCCCCGTACCATACGCAGTATTTT | CATIGGGRAGAPYHTQYF
. | . | TRBJ1-4 | TRBV27 | TGTGCCAGCACCAAGTGGACAGCTAAAGGAGACGAAAAACTGTTTTTT | CASTKWTAKGDEKLFF
few | . | TRBJ1-2 | TRBV3-1/TRBV3-2 | TGTGCCAGCAGCCTGATGGAGGCAGTCGGTGGCTACACCTTC | CASSLMEAVGGYTF
. | TRBD2 | TRBJ2-3 | TRBV12-3/TRBV12-4 | TGTGCCAGCAGTTGGGCTAGCGGTGATACGCAGTATTTT | CASSWASGDTQYF
. | . | TRBJ1-1 | TRBV4-1 | TGCGCCAGCAGCCAAGTCGACCTTATACAGTACACTGAAGCTTTCTTT | CASSQVDLIQYTEAFF
. | . | TRBJ1-2 | TRBV11-2 | TGTGCCAGCAGCTTATGGAGAGTGAGCCCGGCGCCCTATGGCTACACCTTC | CASSLWRVSPAPYGYTF
. | . | TRBJ1-3 | TRBV5-4 | TGTGCCAGCAGCTTTGGTAACACTGGAAACACCATATATTTT | CASSFGNTGNTIYF
once | . | TRBJ1-4 | TRBV9 | TGTGCCAGCAGCGCAGACCTTAGGGGTGAAAAACTGTTTTTT | CASSADLRGEKLFF
once | . | TRBJ2-1 | TRBV5-1 | TGCGCCAGCAGCTCGGGGGAGCGGGTATGGAATGAGCAGTTCTTC | CASSSGERVWNEQFF
. | . | TRBJ2-7 | TRBV30 | TGTGCCTGGAGCGGACGGGGCGAGCAGTACTTC | CAWSGRGEQYF
. | TRBD1 | TRBJ2-7 | TRBV6-1 | TGTGCCAGCAGTGAACCTCGGACAGGGTCTTCCGAGCAGTACTTC | CASSEPRTGSSEQYF
once | TRBD1 | TRBJ2-7 | TRBV10-3 | TGTGCCATCAGCCAACAGACAGGGGGCTACGAGCAGTACTTC | CAISQQTGGYEQYF
few | . | TRBJ1-1 | TRBV28 | TGTGCCAGCAGTTCACGAGCCAGGGGATTTAGCTTAAACACTGAAGCTTTCTTT | CASSSRARGFSLNTEAFF
. | TRBD1 | TRBJ1-6 | TRBV11-2 | TGTGCCAGCAGCCCCGACAGGGGGCTGTATAATTCACCCCTCCACTTT | CASSPDRGLYNSPLHF
. | . | TRBJ2-3 | TRBV2 | TGTGCCAGTTTCCGGGGGGCTGGGGATACGCAGTATTTT | CASFRGAGDTQYF
. | . | TRBJ1-5 | TRBV3-1/TRBV3-2 | TGTGCCAGCAGCCAAGGTCCCCTTAGCAATCAGCCCCAGCATTTT | CASSQGPLSNQPQHF
. | . | TRBJ2-3 | TRBV28 | TGTGCCAGCAGTTTATCGGCGCAGTCAGGGGATACGCAGTATTTT | CASSLSAQSGDTQYF
. | . | TRBJ2-2 | TRBV4-2 | TGTGCCAGCAGCCAAGAAGGTCGGGGGGCCGTCACCGGGGAGCTGTTTTTT | CASSQEGRGAVTGELFF
. | . | TRBJ1-1 | TRBV5-1 | TGCGCCAGCAGCTTAAGCCTTCGTGGGGCGAGCACTGAAGCTTTCTTT | CASSLSLRGASTEAFF
. | . | TRBJ1-2 | TRBV28 | TGTGCCAGCCGTAAGGAGGGGTTTGGGAACTATGGCTACACCTTC | CASRKEGFGNYGYTF
. | TRBD1 | TRBJ1-2 | TRBV28 | TGTGCCAGCAGTTTGAACAGGGGTTATGGCTACACCTTC | CASSLNRGYGYTF
few | TRBD2 | TRBJ2-1 | TRBV19 | TGTGCCAGCAACCGCGGGGGTTACAATGAGCAGTTCTTC | CASNRGGYNEQFF
. | TRBD1 | TRBJ2-2 | TRBV18 | TGTGCCAGCTCAGCAATAGGGGGCGCGAACACCGGGGAGCTGTTTTTT | CASSAIGGANTGELFF
. | TRBD2 | TRBJ2-5 | TRBV4-1 | TGCGCCAGCAGCCAAGGAAATGGCGGGGGGGCCGAGACCCAGTACTTC | CASSQGNGGGAETQYF
. | TRBD1 | TRBJ1-1 | TRBV19 | TGTGCCAGTAGATTTGGGACAGGGGTAAGTGAAGCTTTCTTT | CASRFGTGVSEAFF
. | . | TRBJ2-2 | TRBV5-5 | TGTGCCAGCAGCTTGGTAAACACCGGGGAGCTGTTTTTT | CASSLVNTGELFF
once | TRBD1 | TRBJ2-7 | TRBV5-4 | TGTGCCAGCAGCTTGATGGGACAGGGGTCAGTCGAGCAGTACTTC | CASSLMGQGSVEQYF
. | . | TRBJ1-1 | TRBV5-3 | TGTGCCAGAAGCTACACAGGCTCCGACACTGAAGCTTTCTTT | CARSYTGSDTEAFF
. | . | TRBJ1-2 | TRBV5-1 | TGCGCCAGCAGCCCTGGCTTGCAGGGCGACTATGGCTACACCTTC | CASSPGLQGDYGYTF
. | . | TRBJ2-1 | TRBV12-3/TRBV12-4 | TGTGCCAGCAAGGCAGGGGGGAATGAGCAGTTCTTC | CASKAGGNEQFF
. | TRBD2 | TRBJ2-1 | TRBV2 | TGTGCCAGCCTGATAGCGGGGGTCAATGAGCAGTTCTTC | CASLIAGVNEQFF
. | . | TRBJ1-1 | TRBV30 | TGTGCCTGGAGCCAGGGCTACACTGAAGCTTTCTTT | CAWSQGYTEAFF
. | . | TRBJ1-5 | TRBV28 | TGTGCCAGCAGTTTAGGGGGGGGCTGGGGCAATCAGCCCCAGCATTTT | CASSLGGGWGNQPQHF
few | TRBD2 | TRBJ2-3 | TRBV4-1 | TGCGCCACCGGGGGGGTAGATACGCAGTATTTT | CATGGVDTQYF
. | . | TRBJ1-4 | TRBV28 | TGTGCCAGCAGTTTGGGGCAACCTAATGAAAAACTGTTTTTT | CASSLGQPNEKLFF
. | . | TRBJ1-5 | TRBV3-1/TRBV3-2 | TGTGCCAGCAGCCAAGAGCGGAGCACGACGCCCCAGCATTTT | CASSQERSTTPQHF
once | TRBD1 | TRBJ2-3 | TRBV7-9 | TGTGCCAGCAGCTTAATGACAGGGGTCTACACAGATACGCAGTATTTT | CASSLMTGVYTDTQYF
. | TRBD2 | TRBJ2-3 | TRBV6-1 | TGTGCCAGCAGTGAACATGTGGGAGGGCCGAATACGCAGTATTTT | CASSEHVGGPNTQYF
. | . | TRBJ2-3 | TRBV3-1/TRBV3-2 | TGTGCCAGCAGCCAAGAACTCCGCACAGATACGCAGTATTTT | CASSQELRTDTQYF
once | TRBD1 | TRBJ2-2 | TRBV19 | TGTGCCAGTAGGACACAGGGGGCAAACACCGGGGAGCTGTTTTTT | CASRTQGANTGELFF
. | TRBD1 | TRBJ1-2 | TRBV28 | TGTGCCAGCAGTTTCGCGGACAGGGGCTATGGCTACACCTTC | CASSFADRGYGYTF
once | TRBD2 | TRBJ2-5 | TRBV7-6 | TGTGCCAGCAGCTTAGCGGAGGCAGCGGGGGAAGAGACCCAGTACTTC | CASSLAEAAGEETQYF
. | . | TRBJ1-2 | TRBV20-1 | TGCAGTGCTAGTATACCCGGGACACCCAACTATGGCTACACCTTC | CSASIPGTPNYGYTF